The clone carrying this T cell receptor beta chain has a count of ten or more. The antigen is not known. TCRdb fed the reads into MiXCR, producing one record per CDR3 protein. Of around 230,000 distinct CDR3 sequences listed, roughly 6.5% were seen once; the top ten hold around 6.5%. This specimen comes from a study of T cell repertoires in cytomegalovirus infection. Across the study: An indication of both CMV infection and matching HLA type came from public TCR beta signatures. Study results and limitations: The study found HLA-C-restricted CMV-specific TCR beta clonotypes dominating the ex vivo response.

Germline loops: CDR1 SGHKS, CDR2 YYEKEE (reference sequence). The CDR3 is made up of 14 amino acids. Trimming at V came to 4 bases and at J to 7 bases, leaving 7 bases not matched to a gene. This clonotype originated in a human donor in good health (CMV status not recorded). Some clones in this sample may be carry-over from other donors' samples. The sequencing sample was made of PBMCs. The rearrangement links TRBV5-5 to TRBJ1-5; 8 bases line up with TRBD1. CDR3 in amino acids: CASSPGQGRQPQHF. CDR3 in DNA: TGTGCCAGCAGCCCCGGACAGGGAAGACAGCCCCAGCATTTT. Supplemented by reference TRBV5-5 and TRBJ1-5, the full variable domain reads DAGVTQSPTHLIKTRGQQVTLRCSPISGHKSVSWYQQVLGQGPQFIFQYYEKEERGRGNFPDRFSARQFPNYSSELNVNALLLGDSALYLCASSPGQGRQPQHFGDGTRLSIL.